The 15 T cell receptor beta chains presented below share a single source sample, sequenced in a study of cytomegalovirus exposure and HLA in healthy donors. Amplification used 60 Vbeta primers and 13 Jbeta primers. Data came from immunoSEQ multiplex PCR; TCRdb stores just in-frame clones and leaves some out. The sample carries 90,000 or so clones, approximately 80% recorded once. Sample: PBMCs. These receptors were taken from a woman aged 40 to 49 in good health and CMV-seronegative.

The chain couples TRBV6-4 to TRBJ2-7; 9 nucleotides line up with TRBD1. The junction had 6 bases not matched to a gene; V was cut back by 9 bases and J by 0 bases. CDR1 MRHNA and CDR2 SNTAGT come from the germline V gene. There are 14 residues in the CDR3. CDR3 nucleotide sequence: TGTGCCAGGTATCCGGGACAGGGCTCCTACGAGCAGTACTTC. Its protein product is CARYPGQGSYEQYF.

The chain joins TRBV29-1 to TRBJ2-1; D gene uncertain. The CDR3 loop spans 13 amino acids. Between the trimmed V and J ends, which lost 4 bases and 6 bases, there was a span of 13 bases. CDR1 SQVTM and CDR2 ANQGSEA come from the germline V gene. CDR3 protein: CSVGDSRINEQFF. CDR3 bases: TGCAGCGTTGGTGATAGCCGTATCAATGAGCAGTTCTTC.

The chain joins TRBV19 to TRBJ2-1; D gene ambiguous. The CDR3 covers 15 residues. The germline gives CDR1 LNHDA, CDR2 SQIVND (reference sequence). V was cut by 4 bases and J by 0 bases, with 10 bases left in between. Written as DNA, the CDR3 is TGTGCCAGTAGTACTTTAAAGAGCTCCTACAATGAGCAGTTCTTC. It encodes CASSTLKSSYNEQFF.

The chain couples TRBV6-5 to TRBJ1-1; D call uncertain. The V end was cut by 2 bases, the J end by 5 bases, with 9 bases between. CDR1 and CDR2 (germline): MNHEY, SVGAGI. This CDR3 is 13 amino acids long. The CDR3 loop is CASSYGERTEAFF. CDR3 nucleotide sequence: TGTGCCAGCAGTTACGGTGAGCGGACTGAAGCTTTCTTT.

In nucleotides, the CDR3 is TGTGCCAGCTCACCTCCGACACCTGCGCAAGAGCAGTTCTTC. It encodes CASSPPTPAQEQFF. V usage is TRBV18 and J usage is TRBJ2-1; D ambiguous. V was clipped by 3 bases and J by 10 bases, with 16 bases between them. The CDR3 is 14 residues long. Germline CDR1 KGHSH, CDR2 LQKENI.

This rearrangement joins TRBV6-5 to TRBJ2-3; D may be TRBD2 (5 bases). There are 13 residues in the CDR3. V dropped 7 bases and J dropped 1 base, with 9 bases sitting between them. Germline assignment: CDR1 MNHEY and CDR2 SVGAGI. CDR3 protein: CASKDSGTDTQYF. The CDR3 region has the DNA TGTGCCAGCAAAGATAGCGGCACAGATACGCAGTATTTT.

There are a few counts of this clone. The J gene is TRBJ1-1, the V gene TRBV28; 8 positions match TRBD1. CDR3 length: 15 amino acids. Trimming took 6 bases from V and 0 from J; bases not matched to a gene: 6. Germline CDR1 and CDR2: MDHEN and SYDVKM. CDR3 amino acids: CASRPTGAMNTEAFF. As DNA, the CDR3 is TGTGCCAGCAGACCGACAGGGGCGATGAACACTGAAGCTTTCTTT. The whole variable domain, filled in from reference TRBV28 and TRBJ1-1, reads DVKVTQSSRYLVKRTGEKVFLECVQDMDHENMFWYRQDPGLGLRLIYFSYDVKMKEKGDIPEGYSVSREKKERFSLILESASTNQTSMYLCASRPTGAMNTEAFFGQGTRLTVV.

V and J are TRBV9 and TRBJ2-1; D perhaps matches TRBD2 (6 bases). The CDR3 has 16 residues. Germline CDR1 SGDLS, CDR2 YYNGEE. Trimming took off 0 bases at V and 5 bases at J, with 15 bases between the two ends. The DNA of the CDR3 is TGTGCCAGCAGCGTAGGATCCAGCGGGCTCAACAATGAGCAGTTCTTC. Amino acid sequence: CASSVGSSGLNNEQFF.

The gene calls are TRBV7-3 and TRBJ2-1; TRBD1 matches 9 bases. The CDR3 has 14 residues. CDR1 is SGHTA, CDR2 FQGTGA, per germline. The V segment lost 5 bases and the J segment 6 bases; nucleotides outside the gene matches: 5. The CDR3 protein is CASSRQGGLNEQFF. The CDR3 nucleotides read TGTGCCAGCAGCCGACAGGGGGGACTCAATGAGCAGTTCTTC.

The V and J genes are TRBV11-2 and TRBJ2-4; the D is unclear. The CDR3 loop spans 12 amino acids. The V end was cut by 3 bases, the J end by 2 bases, with 2 bases between. Germline-derived CDR1 and CDR2 are SGHAT and FQNNGV. As DNA, the CDR3 is TGTGCCAGCAGCTTTACCAAAAACATTCAGTACTTC. Amino acid sequence: CASSFTKNIQYF.

This chain connects TRBV2 to TRBJ2-2, with 9 bases aligning to TRBD1. Germline trimming cut 8 bases from V and 2 bases from J; bases unmatched to any gene: 6. Germline V gives CDR1 SNHLY, CDR2 FYNNEI. The CDR3 runs to 15 residues. In nucleotides, the CDR3 is TGTGCCAGCCGCCGGGACAGGGTCAACACCGGGGAGCTGTTTTTT. Translated: CASRRDRVNTGELFF.

This clone was recorded a few times. The rearrangement links TRBV4-2 to TRBJ1-1, with TRBD1 as a possible D gene (5 bases). V shed 0 bases and J shed 6 bases, with 14 bases lying between them. Germline assignment: CDR1 LGHNA and CDR2 YNFKEQ. The CDR3 is 15 amino acids. The CDR3 nucleotides are TGTGCCAGCAGCCAAGAGGTAGGGCAGGGCCCTGAAGCTTTCTTT. Amino acids: CASSQEVGQGPEAFF.

The chain is built from TRBV9 and TRBJ2-1, with 10 bases fitting TRBD2. Trimming cost V 2 bases and J 9 bases; bases outside gene matches: 11. There are 16 residues in the CDR3. The germline V gene has CDR1 SGDLS and CDR2 YYNGEE. The CDR3 spells CASSVQLSGRVAEQFF. As DNA, the CDR3 is TGTGCCAGCAGCGTTCAGCTCAGCGGGAGGGTGGCTGAGCAGTTCTTC.

This clone has only a few counts. This rearrangement joins TRBV29-1 to TRBJ2-2; 10 nucleotides match TRBD1. Germline CDR1 reads SQVTM; CDR2 reads ANQGSEA. V lost 6 bases to trimming and J lost 5 bases; unmatched junction nucleotides: 6. CDR3 length: 14 amino acids. This CDR3 reads CSVAGTGVTGELFF. The DNA for the CDR3 is TGCAGCGTCGCCGGGACAGGGGTAACCGGGGAGCTGTTTTTT.

This rearrangement joins TRBV4-1 to TRBJ1-2; 7 bases align to TRBD1. Per germline, CDR1 MGHRA and CDR2 YSYEKL. CDR3 length: 14 amino acids. The V segment lost 0 bases and the J segment 8 bases; nucleotides outside the gene matches: 6. The CDR3 DNA sequence: TGCGCCAGCAGCCAAGATACAGGGGTGGGCGGCTACACCTTC. Amino acid sequence: CASSQDTGVGGYTF.